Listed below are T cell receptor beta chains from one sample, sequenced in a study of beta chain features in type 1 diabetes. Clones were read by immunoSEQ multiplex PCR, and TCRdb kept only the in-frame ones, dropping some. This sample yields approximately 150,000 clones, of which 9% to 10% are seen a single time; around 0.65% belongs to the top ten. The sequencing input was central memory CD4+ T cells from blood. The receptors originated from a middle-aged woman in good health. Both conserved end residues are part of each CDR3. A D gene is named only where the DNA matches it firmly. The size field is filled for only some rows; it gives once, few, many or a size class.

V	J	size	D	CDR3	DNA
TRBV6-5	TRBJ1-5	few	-	CASSVVSVNQPQHF	TGTGCCAGCAGTGTGGTGAGCGTTAATCAGCCCCAGCATTTT
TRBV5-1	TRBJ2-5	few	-	CASSLDPSAGETQYF	TGCGCCAGCAGCTTGGACCCTAGCGCCGGAGAGACCCAGTACTTC
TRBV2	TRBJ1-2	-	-	CASRTDTPRGYTF	TGTGCCAGCAGAACAGACACTCCAAGAGGCTACACCTTC
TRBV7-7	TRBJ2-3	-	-	CASSQALTDTQYF	TGTGCTAGCAGTCAGGCCCTTACAGATACGCAGTATTTT
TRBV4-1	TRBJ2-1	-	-	CASSHQSTGRWEQFF	TGCGCCAGCAGCCATCAATCTACAGGACGTTGGGAGCAGTTCTTC
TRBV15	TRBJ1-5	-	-	CATSPLQGLGQPQHF	TGTGCCACCAGCCCCCTGCAGGGGCTCGGGCAGCCCCAGCATTTT
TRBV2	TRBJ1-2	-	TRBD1	CASIWDSSNYGYTF	TGTGCCAGCATCTGGGACAGCTCTAACTATGGCTACACCTTC
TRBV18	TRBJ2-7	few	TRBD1	CASSPSDRGLSYEQYF	TGTGCCAGCTCACCAAGCGACAGGGGTCTGTCCTACGAGCAGTACTTC
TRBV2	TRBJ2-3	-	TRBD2	CASGIAGTITDTQYF	TGTGCCAGCGGCATAGCGGGTACAATTACAGATACGCAGTATTTT
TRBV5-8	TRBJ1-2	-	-	CASSLLTQDGYTF	TGTGCCAGCAGCTTGCTAACACAGGATGGCTACACCTTC
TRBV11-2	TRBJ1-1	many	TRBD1	CASSQGGGTEAFF	TGTGCCAGCAGTCAGGGGGGAGGCACTGAAGCTTTCTTT
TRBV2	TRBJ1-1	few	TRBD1	CASSKGQGNAEAFF	TGTGCCAGCAGTAAGGGACAGGGGAACGCTGAAGCTTTCTTT
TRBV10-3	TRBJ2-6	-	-	CAISENRERANVLTF	TGTGCCATCAGTGAAAATAGGGAGCGGGCCAACGTCCTGACTTTC
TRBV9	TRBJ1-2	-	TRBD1	CASSVAGTGVGYTF	TGTGCCAGCAGCGTAGCAGGGACAGGGGTAGGCTACACCTTC
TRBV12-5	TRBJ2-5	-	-	CASGDTIQETQYF	TGTGCTAGTGGTGACACAATACAAGAGACCCAGTACTTC
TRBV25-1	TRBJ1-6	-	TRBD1	CASSQGVGSPLHF	TGTGCCAGCAGTCAGGGGGTAGGATCACCCCTCCACTTT
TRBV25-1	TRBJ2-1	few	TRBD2	CASSEFGLAGRNEQFF	TGTGCCAGCAGTGAATTTGGGCTAGCGGGGCGCAATGAGCAGTTCTTC
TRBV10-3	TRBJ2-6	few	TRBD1	CASTGGSGANVLTF	TGTGCCTCGACAGGGGGCTCTGGGGCCAACGTCCTGACTTTC
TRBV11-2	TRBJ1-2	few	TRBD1	CASSRFEGTVTFYGYTF	TGTGCCAGCAGCCGGTTCGAAGGGACAGTTACCTTCTATGGCTACACCTTC
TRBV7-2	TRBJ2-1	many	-	CASSPGGLDIGEQFF	TGTGCCAGCAGCCCAGGGGGGTTGGACATCGGGGAGCAGTTCTTC
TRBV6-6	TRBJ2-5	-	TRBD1	CASRKDRVQETQYF	TGTGCCAGCAGAAAGGACAGGGTTCAAGAGACCCAGTACTTC
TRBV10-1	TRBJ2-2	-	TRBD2	CASRPGGTGELFF	TGCGCCAGCAGACCCGGGGGGACCGGGGAGCTGTTTTTT
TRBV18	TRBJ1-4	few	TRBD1	CASSPQGDLMFF	TGTGCCAGCTCACCCCAGGGGGACCTTATGTTTTTT
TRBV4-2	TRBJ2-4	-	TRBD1	CASSQALGQGMENIQYF	TGTGCCAGCAGCCAAGCTTTGGGACAGGGGATGGAAAACATTCAGTACTTC
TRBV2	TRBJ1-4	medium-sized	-	CASSATGQPKLFF	TGTGCCAGCAGCGCTACCGGACAGCCAAAACTGTTTTTT
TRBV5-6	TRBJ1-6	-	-	CASSLGSYNSPLHF	TGTGCCAGCAGCTTGGGGAGCTATAATTCACCCCTCCACTTT
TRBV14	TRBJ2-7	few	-	CASSRLPPYEQYF	TGTGCCAGCAGTCGACTACCTCCCTACGAGCAGTACTTC
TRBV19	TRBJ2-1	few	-	CASGTSSSYNEQFF	TGTGCCAGTGGCACTAGCAGCTCCTACAATGAGCAGTTCTTC
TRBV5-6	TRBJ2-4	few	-	CASSLFLAKNIQYF	TGTGCCAGCAGCTTGTTCCTAGCCAAAAACATTCAGTACTTC
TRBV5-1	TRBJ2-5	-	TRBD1	CASSSGQKETQYF	TGCGCCAGCAGCTCGGGACAGAAAGAGACCCAGTACTTC
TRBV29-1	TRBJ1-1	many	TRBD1	CSVDRGPEAFF	TGCAGCGTCGACAGGGGGCCTGAAGCTTTCTTT
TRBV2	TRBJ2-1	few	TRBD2	CASSEEPPWTSGNEQFF	TGTGCCAGCAGTGAAGAACCACCCTGGACTAGCGGGAATGAGCAGTTCTTC
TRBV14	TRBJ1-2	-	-	CASSPAGSGGYTF	TGTGCCAGCAGCCCTGCGGGGTCGGGTGGCTACACCTTC
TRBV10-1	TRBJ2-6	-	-	CASSGQASGANVLTF	TGCGCCAGCAGTGGACAGGCCTCTGGGGCCAACGTCCTGACTTTC
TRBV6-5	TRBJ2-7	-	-	CAATRVPYEQYF	TGTGCCGCCACCAGGGTTCCCTACGAGCAGTACTTC
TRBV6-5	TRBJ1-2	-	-	CASSTLSGGFYGYTF	TGTGCCAGCAGTACCCTCTCAGGTGGCTTCTATGGCTACACCTTC
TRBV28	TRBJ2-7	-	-	CASQTPSTGSYEQYF	TGTGCCAGCCAGACTCCCTCGACAGGCTCCTACGAGCAGTACTTC
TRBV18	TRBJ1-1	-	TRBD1	CASSPPTGVAKTEAFF	TGTGCCAGCTCACCACCGACAGGGGTGGCGAAGACTGAAGCTTTCTTT
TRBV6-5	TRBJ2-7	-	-	CASSLEAVYEQYF	TGTGCCAGCAGCCTAGAGGCTGTGTACGAGCAGTACTTC
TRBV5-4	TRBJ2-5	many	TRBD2	CASSGRDGEGTQYF	TGTGCCAGCAGCGGGAGGGACGGCGAGGGGACCCAGTACTTC
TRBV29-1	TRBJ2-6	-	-	CSVRRLGNSGANVLTF	TGCAGCGTTAGGCGGCTAGGTAACTCTGGGGCCAACGTCCTGACTTTC
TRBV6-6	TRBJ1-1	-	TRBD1	CASSSGTGSGAFF	TGTGCCAGCAGTTCCGGGACAGGGTCCGGAGCTTTCTTT
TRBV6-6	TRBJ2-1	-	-	CASKESGRKNEQFF	TGTGCCAGCAAGGAATCCGGGAGAAAGAATGAGCAGTTCTTC
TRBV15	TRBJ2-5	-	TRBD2	CATSRAGGWETQYF	TGTGCCACCAGCAGAGCCGGGGGGTGGGAGACCCAGTACTTC
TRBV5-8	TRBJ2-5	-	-	CASSLEVGGETQYF	TGTGCCAGCAGCTTGGAAGTCGGCGGAGAGACCCAGTACTTC
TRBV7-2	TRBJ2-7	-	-	CASSLNSEAYEQYF	TGTGCCAGCAGCTTAAACTCGGAGGCCTACGAGCAGTACTTC
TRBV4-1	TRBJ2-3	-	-	CASSQGEADTQYF	TGCGCCAGCAGCCAAGGGGAGGCGGATACGCAGTATTTT
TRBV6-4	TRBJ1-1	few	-	CASIFGNTEAFF	TGTGCCAGCATTTTCGGTAACACTGAAGCTTTCTTT
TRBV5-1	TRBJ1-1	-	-	CASGTDSRGTEAFF	TGCGCCAGCGGAACGGACAGTAGGGGGACTGAAGCTTTCTTT
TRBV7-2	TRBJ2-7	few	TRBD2	CASSLLAGGEQYF	TGTGCCAGCAGCTTACTAGCGGGGGGCGAGCAGTACTTC
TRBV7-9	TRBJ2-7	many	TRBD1	CASSSTGTGYEQYF	TGTGCCAGCAGCTCCACCGGGACAGGGTACGAGCAGTACTTC
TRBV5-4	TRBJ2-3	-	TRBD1	CASSPRQGATDTQYF	TGTGCCAGCAGCCCAAGACAGGGGGCTACAGATACGCAGTATTTT
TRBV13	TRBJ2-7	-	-	CASRPSGGYASSYEQYF	TGTGCCAGCAGGCCCTCAGGGGGGTATGCGAGCTCCTACGAGCAGTACTTC
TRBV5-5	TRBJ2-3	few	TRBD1	CASSSTKRDRVISDTQYF	TGTGCCAGCAGCAGCACAAAGCGGGACAGGGTTATATCAGATACGCAGTATTTT
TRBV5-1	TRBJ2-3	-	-	CASSPQSPTDTQYF	TGCGCCAGCAGTCCACAGTCCCCCACAGATACGCAGTATTTT
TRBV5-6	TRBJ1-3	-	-	CASSWGRDLGGNTIYF	TGTGCCAGCAGCTGGGGCCGGGACTTAGGAGGAAACACCATATATTTT
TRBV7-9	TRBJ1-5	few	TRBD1	CASSRGTGIYQPQHF	TGTGCCAGCAGCCGGGGGACAGGTATATATCAGCCCCAGCATTTT
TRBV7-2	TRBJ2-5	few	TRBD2	CASSHAGGTETQYF	TGTGCCAGCAGCCACGCGGGAGGGACGGAGACCCAGTACTTC
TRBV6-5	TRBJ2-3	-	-	CASSLRAGSTDTQYF	TGTGCCAGCAGCCTACGGGCAGGGAGCACAGATACGCAGTATTTT